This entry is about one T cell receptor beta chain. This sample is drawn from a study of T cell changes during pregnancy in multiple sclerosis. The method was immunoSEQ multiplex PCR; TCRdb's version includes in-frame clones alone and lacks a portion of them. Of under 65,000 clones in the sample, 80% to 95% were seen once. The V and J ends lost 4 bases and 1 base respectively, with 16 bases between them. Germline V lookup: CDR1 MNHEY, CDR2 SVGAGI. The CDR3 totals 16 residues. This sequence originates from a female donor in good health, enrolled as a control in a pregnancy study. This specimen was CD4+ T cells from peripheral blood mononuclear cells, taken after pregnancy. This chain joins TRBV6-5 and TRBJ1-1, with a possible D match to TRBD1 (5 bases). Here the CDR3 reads CASSSLAGRGNTEAFF. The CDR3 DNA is TGTGCCAGCAGTTCCCTCGCAGGGAGGGGGAACACTGAAGCTTTCTTT.